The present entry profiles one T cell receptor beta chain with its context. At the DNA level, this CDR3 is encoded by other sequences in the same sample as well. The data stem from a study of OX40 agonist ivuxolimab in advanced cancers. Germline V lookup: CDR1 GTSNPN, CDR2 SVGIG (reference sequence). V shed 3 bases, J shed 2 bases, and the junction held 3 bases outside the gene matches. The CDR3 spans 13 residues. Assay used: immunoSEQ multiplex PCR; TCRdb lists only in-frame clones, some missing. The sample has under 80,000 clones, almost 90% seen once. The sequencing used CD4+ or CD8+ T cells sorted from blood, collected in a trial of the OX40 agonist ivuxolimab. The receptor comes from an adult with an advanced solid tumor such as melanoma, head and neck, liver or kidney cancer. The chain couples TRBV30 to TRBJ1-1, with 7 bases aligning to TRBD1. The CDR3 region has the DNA TGTGCCTGGAGGGGACAGACAAACACTGAAGCTTTCTTT. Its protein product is CAWRGQTNTEAFF.